This T cell receptor (beta chain) was sequenced during a study of vaccination effects on CD4 cells after COVID-19. Study in general: Antigen-specific CD4+ T cells expanded by the ViraFEST assay with viral peptide pools were then sequenced.

Data came from immunoSEQ multiplex PCR; TCRdb stores just in-frame clones and leaves some out. The sample lists around 26,000 clones, roughly 73% occurring once. Germline CDR1 and CDR2: GTSNPN and SVGIG (reference sequence). Trimming cost V 4 bases and J 4 bases, with 14 bases left between them. The CDR3 contains 14 residues. Investigators separated out CD4+ T cells once 10 days of culture had passed. This clone came up a few times. Its antigen is not known. This sequence joins TRBV30 and TRBJ1-3; D unresolved. Sequenced here: CD4+ T cells from PBMCs cultured without peptide, sampled before COVID-19 vaccination. The receptor was isolated from a human donor who received a COVID-19 vaccine. CDR3 amino acids: CAWIPRAGGNTIYF. The CDR3 DNA sequence: TGTGCCTGGATCCCGAGGGCTGGCGGAAACACCATATATTTT.